The source of this T cell receptor beta chain is a study of blood T cell repertoires in COVID-19. Study-level information: The United States, Italy and Spain supplied acute and convalescent COVID-19 samples. Sources were T cells, B-cell-depleted T cells, or PBMCs; the material itself was cDNA or gDNA.

Under the authors' procedure: Scientists estimated how many nucleated cells there were by amplifying reference gene primers. Assay: immunoSEQ multiplex PCR; the TCRdb copy retains only in-frame clones and omits some. V and J calls and clone size are copied from that table; D and trimming were computed from the DNA. The table has about 210,000 clones, roughly 75% seen once. V was pared by 5 bases and J by 5 bases, with 1 base of the junction left unmatched. Germline V CDR1 and CDR2: KGHDR, SFDVKD. The CDR3 spans 12 residues. Source material: peripheral blood. This sequence originates from a woman aged 70-85 years with acute or convalescent COVID-19. V is TRBV24-1 and J is TRBJ1-2, with 7 bases lining up with TRBD1. CDR3 nucleotide sequence: TGTGCCACCAGTGGGACAGGATATGGCTACACCTTC. This sequence encodes CATSGTGYGYTF.